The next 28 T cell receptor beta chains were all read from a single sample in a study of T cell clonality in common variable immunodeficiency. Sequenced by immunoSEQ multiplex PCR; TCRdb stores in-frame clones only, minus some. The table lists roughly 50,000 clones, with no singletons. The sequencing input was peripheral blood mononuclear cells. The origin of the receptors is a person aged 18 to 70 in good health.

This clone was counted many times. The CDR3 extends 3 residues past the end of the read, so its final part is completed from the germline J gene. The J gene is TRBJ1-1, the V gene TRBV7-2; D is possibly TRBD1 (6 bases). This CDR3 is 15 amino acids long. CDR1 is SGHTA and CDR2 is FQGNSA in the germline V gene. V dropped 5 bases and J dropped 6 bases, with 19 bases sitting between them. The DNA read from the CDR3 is TGTGCCAGCAGCAAGCAACAGGGACCCTTCTCTGAA. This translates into CASSKQQGPFSE. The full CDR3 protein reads CASSKQQGPFSEAFF.

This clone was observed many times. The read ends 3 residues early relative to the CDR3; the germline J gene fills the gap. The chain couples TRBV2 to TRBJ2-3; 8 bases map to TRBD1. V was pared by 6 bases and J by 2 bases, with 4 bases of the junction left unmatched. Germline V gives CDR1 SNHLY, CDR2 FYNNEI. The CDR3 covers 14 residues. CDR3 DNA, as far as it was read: TGTGCCAGCAGACAGGGGGTCAACACAGATACG. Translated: CASRQGVNTDT. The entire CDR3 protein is CASRQGVNTDTQYF.

The covered CDR3 bases are TGCGCCAGCAGCTTGAGGGGAATCTCTCACGAG. Translation: CASSLRGISHE. The full-length CDR3 reads as CASSLRGISHEQYF. The V and J genes are TRBV5-1 and TRBJ2-7; maybe TRBD1 (5 bases). Read sequence stops 3 residues before the CDR3 end, and the germline J gene provides the missing end. The V end lost 1 base, the J end lost 5 bases, and 13 bases lay between the germline ends. The length of the CDR3 is 14 residues. Germline lookup yields CDR1 SGHRS and CDR2 YFSETQ.

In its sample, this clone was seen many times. This CDR3 is CASRRGLNYNEQFF. Incomplete CDR3 DNA: TGTGCCAGCAGAAGGGGGTTGAACTACAATGAG. The rearrangement joins TRBV2 to TRBJ2-1; D may be TRBD1 (6 bases). The read ends 3 residues early relative to the CDR3; the germline J gene fills the gap. Looked up from germline, CDR1 is SNHLY and CDR2 is FYNNEI. The V end lost 6 bases, the J end lost 3 bases, and 12 bases lay between the germline ends. The CDR3 is 14 amino acids.

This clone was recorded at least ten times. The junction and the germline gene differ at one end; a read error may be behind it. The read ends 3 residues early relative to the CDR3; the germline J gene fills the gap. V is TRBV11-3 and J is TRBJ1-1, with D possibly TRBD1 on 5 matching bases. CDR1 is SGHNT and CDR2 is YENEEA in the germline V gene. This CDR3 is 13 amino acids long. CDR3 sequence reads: CASRFRANTEAFF. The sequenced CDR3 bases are TGTGCCAGCCGCTTCAGGGCGAACACTGAA.

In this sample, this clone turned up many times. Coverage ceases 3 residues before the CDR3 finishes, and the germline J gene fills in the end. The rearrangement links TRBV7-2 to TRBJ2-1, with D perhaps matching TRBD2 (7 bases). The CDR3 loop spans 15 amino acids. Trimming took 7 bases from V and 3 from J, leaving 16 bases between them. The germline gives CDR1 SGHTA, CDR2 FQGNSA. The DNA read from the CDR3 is TGTGCCAGCACTCAAGGGGGGGAGTACTACAATGAG. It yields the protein CASTQGGEYYNE. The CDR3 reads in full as CASTQGGEYYNEQFF. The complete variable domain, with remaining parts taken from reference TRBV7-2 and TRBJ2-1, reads GAGVSQSPSNKVTEKGKDVELRCDPISGHTALYWYRQSLGQGLEFLIYFQGNSAPDKSGLPSDRFSAERTGGSVSTLTIQRTQQEDSAVYLCASTQGGEYYNEQFFGPGTRLTVL.

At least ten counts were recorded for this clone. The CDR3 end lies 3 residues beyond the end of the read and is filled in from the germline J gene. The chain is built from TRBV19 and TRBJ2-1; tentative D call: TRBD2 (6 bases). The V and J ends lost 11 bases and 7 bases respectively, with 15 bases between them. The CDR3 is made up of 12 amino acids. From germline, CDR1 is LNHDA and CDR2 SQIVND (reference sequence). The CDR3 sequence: CAAGTSGNEQFF. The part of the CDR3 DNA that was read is TGTGCCGCTGGGACTTCGGGAAATGAG.

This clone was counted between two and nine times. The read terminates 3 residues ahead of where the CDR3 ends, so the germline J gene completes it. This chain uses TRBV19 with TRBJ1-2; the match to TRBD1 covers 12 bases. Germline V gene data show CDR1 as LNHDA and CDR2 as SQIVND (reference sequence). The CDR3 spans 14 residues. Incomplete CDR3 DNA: TGTGCCAGTAGCCCGGGACAGGGGGCCTACGAC. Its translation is CASSPGQGAYD. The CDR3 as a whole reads CASSPGQGAYDYTF.

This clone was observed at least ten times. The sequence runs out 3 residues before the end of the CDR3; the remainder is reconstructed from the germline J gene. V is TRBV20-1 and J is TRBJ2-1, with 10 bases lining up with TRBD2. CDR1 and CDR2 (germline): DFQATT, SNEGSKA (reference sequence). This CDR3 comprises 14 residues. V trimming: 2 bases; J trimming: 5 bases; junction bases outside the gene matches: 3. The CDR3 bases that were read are TGCAGTGCTAGAAGCGGGAGGGTAGACAATGAG. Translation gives CSARSGRVDNE. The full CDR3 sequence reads CSARSGRVDNEQFF.

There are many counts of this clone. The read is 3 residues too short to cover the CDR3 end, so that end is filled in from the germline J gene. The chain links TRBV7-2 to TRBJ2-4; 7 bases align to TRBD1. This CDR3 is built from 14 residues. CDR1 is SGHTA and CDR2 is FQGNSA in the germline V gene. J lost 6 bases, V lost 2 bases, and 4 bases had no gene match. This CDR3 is CASSLNRGTNIQYF. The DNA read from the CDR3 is TGTGCCAGCAGCTTAAACAGGGGAACAAACATT.

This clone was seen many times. Here the CDR3 reads CASSLDGHWNTEAFF. The CDR3 DNA, read in part, is TGTGCCAGCAGCTTAGATGGGCACTGGAACACTGAA. This sequence joins TRBV7-9 and TRBJ1-1, with D unresolved. From the germline J gene comes the end of the CDR3, since the read stops 3 residues before it. CDR1 and CDR2 from the germline V gene are SEHNR and FQNEAQ (reference sequence). The CDR3 is 15 residues long. Trimming shortened V by 1 base and J by 1 base, and 10 bases separated the two germline ends.

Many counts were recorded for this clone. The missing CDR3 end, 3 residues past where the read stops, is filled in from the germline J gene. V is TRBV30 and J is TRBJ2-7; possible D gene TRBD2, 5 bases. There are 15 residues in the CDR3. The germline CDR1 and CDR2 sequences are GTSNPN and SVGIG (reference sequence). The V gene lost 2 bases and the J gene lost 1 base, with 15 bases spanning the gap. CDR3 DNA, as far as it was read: TGTGCCTGGAGTTACCCGGGGTTCGGGTCCTACGAG. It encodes CAWSYPGFGSYE. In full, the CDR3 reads CAWSYPGFGSYEQYF.

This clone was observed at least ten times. The sequenced part of the CDR3 DNA is TGCAGCGGAGGGGTCAATAACTACGAG. This encodes CSGGVNNYE. The complete CDR3 protein is CSGGVNNYEQYF. The rearrangement joins TRBV29-1 to TRBJ2-7, with D perhaps being TRBD1 or TRBD2 (5 bases each). The DNA ends 3 residues before the CDR3 does, and the rest of the CDR3 is filled in from the germline J gene. Germline CDR1 reads SQVTM; CDR2 reads ANQGSEA. Trimming took off 7 bases at V and 3 bases at J, with 13 bases between the two ends. This CDR3 region has 12 residues.

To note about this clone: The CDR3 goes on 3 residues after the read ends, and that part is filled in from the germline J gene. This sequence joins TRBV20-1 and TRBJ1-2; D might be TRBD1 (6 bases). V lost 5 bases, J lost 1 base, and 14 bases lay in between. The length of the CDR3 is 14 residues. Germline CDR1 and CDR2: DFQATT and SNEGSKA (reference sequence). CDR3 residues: CSALTGTLNYGYTF. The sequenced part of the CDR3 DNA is TGCAGTGCTCTGACCGGGACACTTAACTATGGC.

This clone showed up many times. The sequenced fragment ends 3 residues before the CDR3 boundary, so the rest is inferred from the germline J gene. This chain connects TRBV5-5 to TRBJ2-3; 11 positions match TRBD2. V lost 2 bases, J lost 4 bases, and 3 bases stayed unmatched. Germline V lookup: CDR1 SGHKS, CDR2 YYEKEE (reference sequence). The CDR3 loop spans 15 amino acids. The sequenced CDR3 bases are TGTGCCAGCAGCTTTACTAGCGGGAGTGCAGATACG. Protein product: CASSFTSGSADT. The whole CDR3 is CASSFTSGSADTQYF.

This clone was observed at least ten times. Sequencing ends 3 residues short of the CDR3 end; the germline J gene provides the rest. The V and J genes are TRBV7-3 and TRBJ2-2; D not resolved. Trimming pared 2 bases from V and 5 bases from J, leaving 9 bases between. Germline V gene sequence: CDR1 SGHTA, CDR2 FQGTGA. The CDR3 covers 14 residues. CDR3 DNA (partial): TGTGCCAGCAGCTTATGGGCTGAAACCGGGGAG. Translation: CASSLWAETGE. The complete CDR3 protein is CASSLWAETGELFF.

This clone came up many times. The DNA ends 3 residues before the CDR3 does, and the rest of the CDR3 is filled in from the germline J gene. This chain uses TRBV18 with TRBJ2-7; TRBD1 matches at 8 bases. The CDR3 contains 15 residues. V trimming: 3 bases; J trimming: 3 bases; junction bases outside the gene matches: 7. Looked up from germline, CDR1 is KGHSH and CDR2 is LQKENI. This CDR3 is CASSPGTGGIYEQYF. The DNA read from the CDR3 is TGTGCCAGCTCACCCGGGACAGGCGGGATCTACGAG.

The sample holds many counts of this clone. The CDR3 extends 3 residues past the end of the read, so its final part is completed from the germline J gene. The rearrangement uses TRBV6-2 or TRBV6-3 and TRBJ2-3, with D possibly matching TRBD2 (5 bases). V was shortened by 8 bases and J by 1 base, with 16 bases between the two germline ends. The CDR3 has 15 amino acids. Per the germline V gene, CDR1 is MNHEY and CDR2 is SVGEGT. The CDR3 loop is CASGSRGRGTDTQYF. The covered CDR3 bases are TGTGCCAGCGGCTCAAGAGGGCGGGGCACAGATACG.

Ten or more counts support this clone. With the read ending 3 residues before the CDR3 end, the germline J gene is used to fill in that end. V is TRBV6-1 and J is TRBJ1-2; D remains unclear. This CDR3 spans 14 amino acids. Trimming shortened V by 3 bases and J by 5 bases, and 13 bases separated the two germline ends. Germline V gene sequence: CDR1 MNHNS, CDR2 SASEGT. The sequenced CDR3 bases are TGTGCCAGCAGTGATGGACTGTATTTTTATGGC. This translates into CASSDGLYFYG. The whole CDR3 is CASSDGLYFYGYTF.

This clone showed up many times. CDR3 bases read: TGTGCCAGCAACCTTCTATCTCGGGGGAGGGTTTTGGATACG. Protein product: CASNLLSRGRVLDT. The whole CDR3 sequence is CASNLLSRGRVLDTQYF. The rearrangement uses TRBV7-8 and TRBJ2-3; the match to TRBD2 covers 7 bases. The CDR3 end lies 3 residues beyond the end of the read and is filled in from the germline J gene. CDR3 length equals 17 residues. The germline CDR1 and CDR2 sequences are SGHVS and FQNEAQ. The V and J ends lost 7 bases and 6 bases, in that order; junction bases with no gene match: 19.

The CDR3 protein is CASSPPHRGSQYEQYF. CDR3 bases read: TGCGCCAGCAGCCCGCCTCACCGAGGGTCCCAATACGAG. The genes are TRBV10-1 and TRBJ2-7; D may be TRBD2 (5 bases). The CDR3 end is not reached by the read, which stops 3 residues before it; the germline J gene fills it in. The V and J ends lost 6 bases and 4 bases respectively, with 22 bases between them. Germline V gene data show CDR1 as WNHNN and CDR2 as SYGVQD (reference sequence). This CDR3 comprises 16 residues.

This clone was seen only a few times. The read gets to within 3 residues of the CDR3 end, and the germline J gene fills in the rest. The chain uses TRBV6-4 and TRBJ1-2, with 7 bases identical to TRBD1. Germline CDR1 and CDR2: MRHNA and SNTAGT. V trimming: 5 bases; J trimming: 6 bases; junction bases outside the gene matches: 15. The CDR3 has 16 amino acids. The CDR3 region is CASSPSGDSVTNGYTF. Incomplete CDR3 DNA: TGTGCCAGCAGTCCGTCTGGGGACAGCGTTACGAATGGC.

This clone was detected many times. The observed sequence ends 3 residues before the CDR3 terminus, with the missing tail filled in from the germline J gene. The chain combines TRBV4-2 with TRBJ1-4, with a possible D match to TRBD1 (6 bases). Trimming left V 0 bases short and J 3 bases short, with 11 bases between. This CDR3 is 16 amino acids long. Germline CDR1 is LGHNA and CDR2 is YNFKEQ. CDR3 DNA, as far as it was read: TGTGCCAGCAGCCAAGATCAGGGGCCATCTAATGAAAAA. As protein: CASSQDQGPSNEK. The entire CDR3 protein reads CASSQDQGPSNEKLFF.

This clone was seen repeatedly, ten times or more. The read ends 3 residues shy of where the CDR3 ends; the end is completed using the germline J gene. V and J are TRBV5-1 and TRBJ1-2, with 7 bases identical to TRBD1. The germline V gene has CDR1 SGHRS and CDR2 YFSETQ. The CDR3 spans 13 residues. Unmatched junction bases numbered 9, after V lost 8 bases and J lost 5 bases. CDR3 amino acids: CARDRLVYYGYTF. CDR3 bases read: TGCGCCAGGGACAGGTTGGTTTATTATGGC. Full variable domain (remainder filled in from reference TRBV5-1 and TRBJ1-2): KAGVTQTPRYLIKTRGQQVTLSCSPISGHRSVSWYQQTPGQGLQFLFEYFSETQRNKGNFPGRFSGRQFSNSRSEMNVSTLELGDSALYLCARDRLVYYGYTFGSGTRLTVV.

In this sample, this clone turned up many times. The CDR3 bases that were read are TGCAGTGCTAGAGATGGGTCTAGCGTTGATACG. Amino acid sequence: CSARDGSSVDT. The full CDR3 is CSARDGSSVDTQYF. V gene TRBV20-1 combines with J gene TRBJ2-3; TRBD2 might be the D (6 bases). Read sequence stops 3 residues before the CDR3 end, and the germline J gene provides the missing end. Germline CDR1 is DFQATT and CDR2 is SNEGSKA (reference sequence). The CDR3 sequence is 14 residues long. Trimming pared 0 bases from V and 6 bases from J, leaving 13 bases between.

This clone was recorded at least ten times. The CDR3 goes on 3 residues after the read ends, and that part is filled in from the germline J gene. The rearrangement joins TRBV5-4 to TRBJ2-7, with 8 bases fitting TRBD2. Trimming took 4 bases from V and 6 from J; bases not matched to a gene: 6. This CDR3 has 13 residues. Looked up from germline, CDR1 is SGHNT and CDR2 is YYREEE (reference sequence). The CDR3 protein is CASSVLAASEQYF. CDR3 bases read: TGTGCCAGCAGCGTACTAGCGGCCTCCGAG.

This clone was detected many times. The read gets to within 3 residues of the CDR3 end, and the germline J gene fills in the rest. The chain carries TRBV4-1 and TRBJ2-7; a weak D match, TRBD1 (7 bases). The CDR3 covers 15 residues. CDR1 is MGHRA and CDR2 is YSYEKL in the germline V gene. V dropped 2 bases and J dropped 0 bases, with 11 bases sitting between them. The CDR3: CASSQRGTDSYEQYF. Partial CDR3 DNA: TGCGCCAGCAGCCAACGCGGGACAGACTCCTACGAG.

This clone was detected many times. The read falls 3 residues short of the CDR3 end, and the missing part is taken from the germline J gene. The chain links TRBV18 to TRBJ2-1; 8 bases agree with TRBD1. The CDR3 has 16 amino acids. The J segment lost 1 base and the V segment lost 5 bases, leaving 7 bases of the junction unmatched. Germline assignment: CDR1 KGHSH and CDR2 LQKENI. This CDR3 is CASSARTGTSYNEQFF. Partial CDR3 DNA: TGTGCCAGCTCAGCTCGGACAGGGACTTCCTACAATGAG.